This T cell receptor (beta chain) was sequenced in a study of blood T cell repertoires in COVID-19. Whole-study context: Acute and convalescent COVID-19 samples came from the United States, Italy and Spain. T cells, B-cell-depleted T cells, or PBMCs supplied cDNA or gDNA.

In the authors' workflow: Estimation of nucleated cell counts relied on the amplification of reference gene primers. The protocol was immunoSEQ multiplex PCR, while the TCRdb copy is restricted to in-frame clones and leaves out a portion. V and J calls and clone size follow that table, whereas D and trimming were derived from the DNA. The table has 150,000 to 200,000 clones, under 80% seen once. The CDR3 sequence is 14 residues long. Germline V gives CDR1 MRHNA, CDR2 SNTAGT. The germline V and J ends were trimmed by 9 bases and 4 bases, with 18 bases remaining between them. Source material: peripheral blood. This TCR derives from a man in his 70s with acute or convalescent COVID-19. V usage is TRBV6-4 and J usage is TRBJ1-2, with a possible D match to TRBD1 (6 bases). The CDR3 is CARNFRQVLYGYTF. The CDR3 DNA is TGTGCCAGGAACTTTAGACAGGTCCTCTATGGCTACACCTTC.